Here is one T cell receptor (beta chain) with its context. The antigen is not known. The CDR3 end lies 3 residues beyond the end of the read and is filled in from the germline J gene. This sample is part of a study of Tregs in tolerant kidney transplant recipients. The nonmyeloablative bone marrow transplants came from related graft donors, with transient mixed chimerism. Unstimulated regulatory T cells (CD4+CD25+CD127-), CD4+CD25- non-regulatory cells, CD4 and CD8 cells were FACS-sorted from thawed PBMCs. CDR1 and CDR2 from the germline V gene are LNHDA and SQIVND (reference sequence). Trimming took 5 bases from V and 0 from J, leaving 2 bases between them. The CDR3 is 12 amino acids. Assay: immunoSEQ multiplex PCR; the TCRdb copy retains only in-frame clones and omits some. Here the sample table reports 9,900 or so clones. Study-level results: Activated donor B cell expansion appeared to reveal the most relevant donor-specific TCRbeta repertoire. Changing PCR primers prevented nucleotide comparison between some patients' samples.

The source material was CD8+ T cells from blood (PBMCs), sampled 24 months after the transplant. The rearrangement uses TRBV19 and TRBJ1-3; D unclear. The clonotype originates from a human patient who received a combined kidney and bone marrow transplant. Part of the T cells may come from the graft donor. CDR3 bases read: TGTGCCAGTAGTCTCTCTGGAAACACC. This sequence encodes CASSLSGNT. In full, the CDR3 is CASSLSGNTIYF.